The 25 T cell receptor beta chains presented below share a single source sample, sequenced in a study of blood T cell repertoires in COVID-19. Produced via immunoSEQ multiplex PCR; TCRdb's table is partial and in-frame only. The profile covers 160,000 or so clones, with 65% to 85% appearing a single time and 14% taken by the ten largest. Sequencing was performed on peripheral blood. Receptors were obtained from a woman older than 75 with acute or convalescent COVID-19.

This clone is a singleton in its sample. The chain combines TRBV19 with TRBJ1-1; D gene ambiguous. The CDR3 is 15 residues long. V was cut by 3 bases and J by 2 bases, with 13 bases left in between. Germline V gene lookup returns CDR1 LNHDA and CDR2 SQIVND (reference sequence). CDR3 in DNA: TGTGCCAGTAGTATCTCTGGGAGTTTAAACACTGAAGCTTTCTTT. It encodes CASSISGSLNTEAFF.

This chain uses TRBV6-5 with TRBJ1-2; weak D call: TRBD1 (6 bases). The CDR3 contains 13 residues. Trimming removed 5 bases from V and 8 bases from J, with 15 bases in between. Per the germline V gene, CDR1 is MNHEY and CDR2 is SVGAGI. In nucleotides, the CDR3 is TGTGCCAGCAGTCCCCTGGGGGGGCTCGGCTACACCTTC. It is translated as CASSPLGGLGYTF.

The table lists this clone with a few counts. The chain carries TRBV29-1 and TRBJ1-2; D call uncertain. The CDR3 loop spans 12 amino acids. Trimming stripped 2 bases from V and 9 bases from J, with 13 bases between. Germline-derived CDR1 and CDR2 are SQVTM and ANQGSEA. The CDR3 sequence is CSVEPTAGSYTF. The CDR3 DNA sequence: TGCAGCGTTGAACCTACTGCGGGTAGCTACACCTTC.

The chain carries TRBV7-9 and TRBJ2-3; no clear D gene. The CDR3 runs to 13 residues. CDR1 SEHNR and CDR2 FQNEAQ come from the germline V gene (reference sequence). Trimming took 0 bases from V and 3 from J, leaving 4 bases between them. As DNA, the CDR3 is TGTGCCAGCAGCTTAGCTTCTACAGATACGCAGTATTTT. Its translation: CASSLASTDTQYF.

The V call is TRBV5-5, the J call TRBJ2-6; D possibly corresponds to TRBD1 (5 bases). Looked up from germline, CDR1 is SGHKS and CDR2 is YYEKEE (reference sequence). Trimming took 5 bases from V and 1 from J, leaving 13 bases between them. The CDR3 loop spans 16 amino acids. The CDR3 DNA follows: TGTGCCAGCAGAGGGGCCCTTTCTTCTGGGGCCAACGTCCTGACTTTC. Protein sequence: CASRGALSSGANVLTF.

The CDR3 DNA follows: TGTGCCAGCAGCTTAGCCCAACGGACAGGGGGAACGGAGACCCAGTACTTC. Translating it yields CASSLAQRTGGTETQYF. The chain joins TRBV7-9 to TRBJ2-5; 10 bases are a match to TRBD1. J was trimmed by 5 bases and V by 0 bases; bases with no gene match: 9. Germline assignment: CDR1 SEHNR and CDR2 FQNEAQ (reference sequence). The length of the CDR3 is 17 residues.

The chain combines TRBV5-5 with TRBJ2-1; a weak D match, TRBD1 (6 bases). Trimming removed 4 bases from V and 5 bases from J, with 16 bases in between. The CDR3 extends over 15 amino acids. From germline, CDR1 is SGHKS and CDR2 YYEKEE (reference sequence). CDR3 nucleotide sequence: TGTGCCAGCAGCGCTTTAATCAGGGGAGACAATGAGCAGTTCTTC. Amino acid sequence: CASSALIRGDNEQFF. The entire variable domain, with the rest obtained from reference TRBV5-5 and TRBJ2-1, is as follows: DAGVTQSPTHLIKTRGQQVTLRCSPISGHKSVSWYQQVLGQGPQFIFQYYEKEERGRGNFPDRFSARQFPNYSSELNVNALLLGDSALYLCASSALIRGDNEQFFGPGTRLTVL.

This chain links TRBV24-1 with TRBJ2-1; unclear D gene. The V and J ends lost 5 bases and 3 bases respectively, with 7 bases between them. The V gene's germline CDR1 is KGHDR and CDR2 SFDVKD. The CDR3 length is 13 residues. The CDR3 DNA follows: TGTGCCACCAGTGTGACAAACTACAATGAGCAGTTCTTC. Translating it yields CATSVTNYNEQFF.

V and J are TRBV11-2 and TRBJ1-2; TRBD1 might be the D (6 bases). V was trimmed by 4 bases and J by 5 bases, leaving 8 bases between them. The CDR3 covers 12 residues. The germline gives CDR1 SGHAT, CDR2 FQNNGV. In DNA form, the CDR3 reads TGTGCCAGCAGCTCGACAGGATATGGCTACACCTTC. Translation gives CASSSTGYGYTF.

CDR3 bases: TGTGCCTGGAGTCCCAATAGGGGTTATGGCCACAATGAGCAGTTCTTC. Amino acids: CAWSPNRGYGHNEQFF. The chain links TRBV30 to TRBJ2-1, with D perhaps matching TRBD1 (5 bases). CDR1 is GTSNPN and CDR2 is SVGIG in the germline V gene (reference sequence). There are 16 residues in the CDR3. V shed 2 bases and J shed 5 bases, with 19 bases lying between them.

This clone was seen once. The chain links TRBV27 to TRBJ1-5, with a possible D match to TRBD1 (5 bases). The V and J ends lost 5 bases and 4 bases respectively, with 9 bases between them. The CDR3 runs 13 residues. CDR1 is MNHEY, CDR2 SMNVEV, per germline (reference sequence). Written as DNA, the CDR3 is TGTGCCAGCAGTACAGGAAATAATCAGCCCCAGCATTTT. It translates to CASSTGNNQPQHF.

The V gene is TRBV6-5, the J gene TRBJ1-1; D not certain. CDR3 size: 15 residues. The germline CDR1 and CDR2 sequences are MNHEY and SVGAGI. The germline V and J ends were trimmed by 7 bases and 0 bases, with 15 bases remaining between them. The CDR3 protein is CASTHYRGVNTEAFF. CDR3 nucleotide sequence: TGTGCCAGCACCCACTACCGGGGTGTGAACACTGAAGCTTTCTTT.

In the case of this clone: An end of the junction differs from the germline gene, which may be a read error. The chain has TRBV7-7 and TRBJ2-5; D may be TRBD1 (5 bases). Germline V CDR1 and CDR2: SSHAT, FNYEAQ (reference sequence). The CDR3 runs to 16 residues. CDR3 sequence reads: CASSLVGRNNQETQYF. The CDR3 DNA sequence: TGTGCTAGCAGCTTAGTGGGGCGGAACAACCAAGAGACCCAGTACTTC. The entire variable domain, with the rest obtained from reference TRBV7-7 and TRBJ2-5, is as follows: GAGVSQSPRYKVTKRGQDVTLRCDPISSHATLYWYQQALGQGPEFLTYFNYEAQPDKSGLPSDRFSAERPEGSISTLTIQRTEQRDSAMYRCASSLVGRNNQETQYFGPGTRLLVL.

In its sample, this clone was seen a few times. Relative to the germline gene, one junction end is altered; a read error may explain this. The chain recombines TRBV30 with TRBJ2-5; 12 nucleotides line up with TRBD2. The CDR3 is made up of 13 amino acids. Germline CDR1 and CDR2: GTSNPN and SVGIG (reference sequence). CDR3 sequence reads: CACSGTSGETQYF. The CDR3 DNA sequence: TGTGCCTGCAGTGGGACTAGCGGGGAGACCCAGTACTTC. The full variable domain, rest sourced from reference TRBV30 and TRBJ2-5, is SQTIHQWPATLVQPVGSPLSLECTVEGTSNPNLYWYRQAAGRGLQLLFYSVGIGQISSEVPQNLSASRPQDRQFILSSKKLLLSDSGFYLCACSGTSGETQYFGPGTRLLVL.

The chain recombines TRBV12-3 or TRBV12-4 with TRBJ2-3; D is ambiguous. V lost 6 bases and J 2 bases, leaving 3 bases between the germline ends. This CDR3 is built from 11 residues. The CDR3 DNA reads TGTGCCAGCAGCTACACAGATACGCAGTATTTT. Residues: CASSYTDTQYF.

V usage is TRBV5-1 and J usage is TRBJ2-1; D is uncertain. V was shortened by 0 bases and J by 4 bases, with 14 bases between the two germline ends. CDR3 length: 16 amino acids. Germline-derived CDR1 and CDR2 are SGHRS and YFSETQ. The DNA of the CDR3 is TGCGCCAGCAGCTTGGCCGCAGGCCCCCCATACAATGAGCAGTTCTTC. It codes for CASSLAAGPPYNEQFF.

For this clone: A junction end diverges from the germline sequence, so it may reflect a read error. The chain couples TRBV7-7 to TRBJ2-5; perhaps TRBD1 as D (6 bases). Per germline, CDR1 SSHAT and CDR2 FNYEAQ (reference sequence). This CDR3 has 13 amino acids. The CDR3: CASSWGPQETQYF. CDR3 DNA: TGTGCTAGCAGCTGGGGGCCTCAAGAGACCCAGTACTTC.

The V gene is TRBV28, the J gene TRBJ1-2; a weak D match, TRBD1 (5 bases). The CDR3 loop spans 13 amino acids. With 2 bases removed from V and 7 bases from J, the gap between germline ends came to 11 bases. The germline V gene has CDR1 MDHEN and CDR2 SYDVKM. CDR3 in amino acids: CASSLGGVLGYTF. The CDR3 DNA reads TGTGCCAGCAGTTTAGGGGGGGTACTTGGCTACACCTTC.

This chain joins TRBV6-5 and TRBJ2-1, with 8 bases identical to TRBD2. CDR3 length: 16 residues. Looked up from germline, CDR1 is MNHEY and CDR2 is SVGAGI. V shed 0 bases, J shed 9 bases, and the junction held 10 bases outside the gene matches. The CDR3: CASSYSRLAGLGEQFF. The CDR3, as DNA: TGTGCCAGCAGTTACTCCAGGTTAGCGGGGCTTGGTGAGCAGTTCTTC.

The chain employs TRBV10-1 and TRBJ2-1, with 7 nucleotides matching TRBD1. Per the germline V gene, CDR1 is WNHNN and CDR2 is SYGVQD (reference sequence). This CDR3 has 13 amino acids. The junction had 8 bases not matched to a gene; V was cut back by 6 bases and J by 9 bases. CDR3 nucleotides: TGCGCCAGCAGACTGGACAGGTCCGGTGAGCAGTTCTTC. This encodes CASRLDRSGEQFF.

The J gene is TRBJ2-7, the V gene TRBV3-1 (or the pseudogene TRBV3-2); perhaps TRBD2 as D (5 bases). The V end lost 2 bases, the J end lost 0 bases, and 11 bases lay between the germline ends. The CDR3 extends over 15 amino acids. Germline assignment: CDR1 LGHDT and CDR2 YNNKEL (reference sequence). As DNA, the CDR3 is TGTGCCAGCAGCCAAAGGAGAGGGAGCTCCTACGAGCAGTACTTC. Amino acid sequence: CASSQRRGSSYEQYF.

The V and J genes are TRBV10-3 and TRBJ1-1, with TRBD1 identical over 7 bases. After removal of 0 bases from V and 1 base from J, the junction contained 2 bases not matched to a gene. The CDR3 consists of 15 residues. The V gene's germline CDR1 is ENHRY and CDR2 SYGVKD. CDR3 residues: CAISESNRGNTEAFF. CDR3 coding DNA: TGTGCCATCAGTGAGTCTAACAGGGGGAACACTGAAGCTTTCTTT.

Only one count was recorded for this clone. The CDR3 nucleotides read TGTGCCAGTAGTCCCAGATCTCTCAGCGGTGAAAAACTGTTTTTT. It is translated as CASSPRSLSGEKLFF. This chain links TRBV19 with TRBJ1-4; no clear D gene. V was shortened by 5 bases and J by 7 bases, with 17 bases between the two germline ends. Germline V lookup: CDR1 LNHDA, CDR2 SQIVND (reference sequence). This CDR3 region has 15 residues.

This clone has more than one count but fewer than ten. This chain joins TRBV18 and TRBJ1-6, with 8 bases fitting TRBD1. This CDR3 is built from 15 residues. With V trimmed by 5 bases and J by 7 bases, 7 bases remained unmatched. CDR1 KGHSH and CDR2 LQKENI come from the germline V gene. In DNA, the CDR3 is TGTGCCAGCTCAGCGACAGGGGACAGGAATTCACCCCTCCACTTT. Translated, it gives CASSATGDRNSPLHF.

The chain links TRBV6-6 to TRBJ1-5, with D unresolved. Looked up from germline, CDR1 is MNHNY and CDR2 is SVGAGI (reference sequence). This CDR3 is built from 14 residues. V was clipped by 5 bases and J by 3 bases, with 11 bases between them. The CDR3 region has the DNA TGTGCCAGCAGTGCGGGGAGGGTCAATCAGCCCCAGCATTTT. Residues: CASSAGRVNQPQHF.